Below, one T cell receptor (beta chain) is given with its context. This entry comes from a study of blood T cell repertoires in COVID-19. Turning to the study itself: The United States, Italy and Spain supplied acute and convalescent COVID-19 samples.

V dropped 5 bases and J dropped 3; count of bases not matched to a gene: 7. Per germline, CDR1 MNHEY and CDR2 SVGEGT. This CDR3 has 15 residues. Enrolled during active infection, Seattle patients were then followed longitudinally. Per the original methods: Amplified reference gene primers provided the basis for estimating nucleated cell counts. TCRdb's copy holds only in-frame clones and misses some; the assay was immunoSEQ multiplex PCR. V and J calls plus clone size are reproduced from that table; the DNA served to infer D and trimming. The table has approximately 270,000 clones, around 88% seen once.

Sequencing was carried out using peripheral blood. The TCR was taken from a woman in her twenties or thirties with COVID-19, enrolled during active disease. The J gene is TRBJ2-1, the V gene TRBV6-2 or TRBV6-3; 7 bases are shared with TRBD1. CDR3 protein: CASSRQGADYNEQFF. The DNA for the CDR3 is TGTGCCAGCAGTAGACAGGGCGCGGACTACAATGAGCAGTTCTTC.